These T cell receptor beta chains were read from a single sample in a study of shared clonotypes between healthy human individuals. Sequenced by immunoSEQ multiplex PCR; TCRdb stores in-frame clones only, minus some. This table has a few hundred thousand clones, around 77% appearing once. The sequencing input was PBMCs. These receptor sequences come from a woman aged 40 to 50 in good health. Some clones in this sample may be carry-over from other donors' samples. CDR3s include the opening cysteine and the closing phenylalanine or tryptophan. The order of the fields is V gene, J gene, clone size, D gene, CDR3 DNA, CDR3 protein. D genes are given only for firm matches. Clone size appears in some rows only: once, few, many, or a class for an expanded clone.

TRBV28	TRBJ1-5	-	TRBD1	TGTGCCAGCAGTCTGTTGGACCAGGGGGCTCGCAATCAGCCCCAGCATTTT	CASSLLDQGARNQPQHF
TRBV30	TRBJ1-2	few	TRBD1	TGTGCCTGGAGTGGGGACAGACGTGGCTACACCTTC	CAWSGDRRGYTF
TRBV28	TRBJ1-2	-	-	TGTGCCAGCAGTTTAGTCACACAGAACTATGGCTACACCTTC	CASSLVTQNYGYTF
TRBV19	TRBJ2-7	-	-	TGTGCCAGTAGTAGCCCGGACGGCTCCTACGAGCAGTACTTC	CASSSPDGSYEQYF
TRBV7-3	TRBJ2-2	many	-	TGTGCCAGCAGCCAGAGGGCTAGCCGGAACACCGGGGAGCTGTTTTTT	CASSQRASRNTGELFF
TRBV10-3	TRBJ1-3	once	-	TGTGCCATCAGTGACTCGGATGGAAACACCATATATTTT	CAISDSDGNTIYF
TRBV7-9	TRBJ1-1	-	-	TGTGCCAGCAGCTTTCCCGGACGGGAAGCTTTCTTT	CASSFPGREAFF
TRBV4-1	TRBJ2-7	-	TRBD2	TGCGCCAGCAGCCAGTACAATGGGGGGGCCTACGAGCAGTACTTC	CASSQYNGGAYEQYF
TRBV7-9	TRBJ1-5	-	-	TGTGCCAGCAGCTTAGGGTCCGGGGTTTATAGCAATCAGCCCCAGCATTTT	CASSLGSGVYSNQPQHF
TRBV27	TRBJ2-7	-	TRBD2	TGTGCCAGCAGCCCGATACCTAGCGGGAGTTACGAGCAGTACTTC	CASSPIPSGSYEQYF
TRBV7-2	TRBJ2-1	-	-	TGTGCCAGCAGCTTAGGGGGTTCGTTTGGGAATGAGCAGTTCTTC	CASSLGGSFGNEQFF
TRBV6-6	TRBJ2-3	-	TRBD2	TGTGCCAGCAGCACACTAGCGGGAGGGCCATATACGCAGTATTTT	CASSTLAGGPYTQYF
TRBV5-6	TRBJ1-1	many	-	TGTGCCAGCACGAGGCGGACGCCCACAGGAGCGGCTTTCTTT	CASTRRTPTGAAFF
TRBV28	TRBJ2-7	few	-	TGTGCCAGCAGTTTAAGGACCTCCTACGAGCAGTACTTC	CASSLRTSYEQYF
TRBV7-2	TRBJ2-5	-	TRBD1	TGTGCCAGCAGCACACAGGGGAGACAAGAGACCCAGTACTTC	CASSTQGRQETQYF
TRBV2	TRBJ2-7	-	TRBD1	TGTGCCAGCAGCTTGGGACAGGGGATAACCTACGAGCAGTACTTC	CASSLGQGITYEQYF
TRBV5-1	TRBJ2-7	few	TRBD1	TGCGCCAGCAGCGCGTTACGGACAGGGGGCGGGAACGAGCAGTACTTC	CASSALRTGGGNEQYF
TRBV27	TRBJ2-7	-	TRBD1	TGTGCCAGCAGTTTAGGGACAGGGCGGTACGAGCAGTACTTC	CASSLGTGRYEQYF
TRBV7-8	TRBJ1-2	-	-	TGTGCCAGCACCCTAGTGGGAGGGGCAAACTATGGCTACACCTTC	CASTLVGGANYGYTF
TRBV9	TRBJ2-5	-	-	TGTGCCAGCAGCGCCCAGGGGGGAGAGACCCAGTACTTC	CASSAQGGETQYF
TRBV7-3	TRBJ2-2	-	TRBD1	TGTGCCAGCAGCTTCTTCGGACAGGGGGCCCCCGGGGAGCTGTTTTTT	CASSFFGQGAPGELFF
TRBV23-1	TRBJ2-1	-	-	TGCGCCAGCAGTCAGGAGGGGGATGAGCAGTTCTTC	CASSQEGDEQFF
TRBV5-1	TRBJ2-5	-	-	TGCGCCAGCAGCTTCGGCACCGAAGAGACCCAGTACTTC	CASSFGTEETQYF
TRBV6-5	TRBJ1-2	-	-	TGTGCCAGCAGTTACTCCCAGTCGGTTGGGGGCTACACCTTC	CASSYSQSVGGYTF
TRBV11-3	TRBJ2-7	-	-	TGTGCCAGCAGCTTAGCGGCGCCTCCCTACGAGCAGTACTTC	CASSLAAPPYEQYF
TRBV2	TRBJ2-1	-	TRBD2	TGTGCCAGCAGTGATCCCTGGACTAGCCGGCAGTTCTTC	CASSDPWTSRQFF
TRBV27	TRBJ1-2	-	-	TGTGCCAGCAGGCCCGCTGGGGGCCGCCCCTATGGCTACACCTTC	CASRPAGGRPYGYTF
TRBV9	TRBJ2-7	-	-	TGTGCCAGCAGCGTAGCGGGCGGAATGAGGATCTACGAGCAGTACTTC	CASSVAGGMRIYEQYF
TRBV19	TRBJ1-5	-	-	TGTGCCAGTAGTGTCGGGACCGCGCGCAATCAGCCCCAGCATTTT	CASSVGTARNQPQHF
TRBV11-3	TRBJ2-2	-	-	TGTGCCAGCAGCCCCTACAGGGGAGGGACCGGGGAGCTGTTTTTT	CASSPYRGGTGELFF
TRBV27	TRBJ1-5	-	-	TGTGCCAGCAGGCCCAGGGATCCTCAGCCCCAGCATTTT	CASRPRDPQPQHF
TRBV2	TRBJ2-2	few	-	TGTGCCAGCAGTGGACAGAGGACGAGCACCGGGGAGCTGTTTTTT	CASSGQRTSTGELFF
TRBV5-4	TRBJ2-7	once	TRBD2	TGTGCCAGCAGCTCAGCGGGACCGCGAGCCTACGAGCAGTACTTC	CASSSAGPRAYEQYF
TRBV15	TRBJ2-7	-	-	TGTGCCACCAGCATGGGGGGCTCGTACGAGCAGTACTTC	CATSMGGSYEQYF
TRBV9	TRBJ1-2	-	TRBD1	TGTGCCAGCAGCCCAGACAGGGCCAACTATGGCTACACCTTC	CASSPDRANYGYTF
TRBV5-1	TRBJ2-7	-	-	TGCGCCAGCAGCCAGGACAGTTCCTACGAGCAGTACTTC	CASSQDSSYEQYF
TRBV30	TRBJ1-4	-	-	TGTGCCTGGCCTCGGGTAGGGGGGGAGGTTGAAAAACTGTTTTTT	CAWPRVGGEVEKLFF
TRBV4-3	TRBJ2-2	-	-	TGCGCCAGCAGCCAAGATGGATTATCGAACACCGGGGAGCTGTTTTTT	CASSQDGLSNTGELFF
TRBV29-1	TRBJ1-1	-	-	TGCAGCGTTCACCCACAGGGTGGCACTGAAGCTTTCTTT	CSVHPQGGTEAFF
TRBV19	TRBJ1-1	once	-	TGTGCCAGTAGTATTGCAGTTTTGAGCCCCCAAGGCACTGAAGCTTTCTTT	CASSIAVLSPQGTEAFF
TRBV15	TRBJ2-7	-	TRBD2	TGTGCCACACCCGGGGCTAGCGGGAGGTCCTACGAGCAGTACTTC	CATPGASGRSYEQYF
TRBV5-1	TRBJ2-1	-	-	TGCGCCAGCAGCTTGGCGGAGAGACCTCCTTACAATGAGCAGTTCTTC	CASSLAERPPYNEQFF
TRBV7-9	TRBJ2-3	-	-	TGTGCCAGCAGCTTAGTTGGTGGGACAGATACGCAGTATTTT	CASSLVGGTDTQYF
TRBV28	TRBJ2-7	-	TRBD2	TGTGCCAGCAGTTCCCCGTTTAGCGGGAGGGCTCTATACGAGCAGTACTTC	CASSSPFSGRALYEQYF
TRBV5-4	TRBJ2-7	-	-	TGTGCCAGCAGCTTGGGTGGCGGAGGCGAGCAGTACTTC	CASSLGGGGEQYF
TRBV28	TRBJ1-1	-	-	TGTGCCAGCATTGGGGATGCGGAAGCTTTCTTT	CASIGDAEAFF
TRBV5-4	TRBJ2-7	-	-	TGTGCCAGCAGCTGGAGGGCTTACGAGCAGTACTTC	CASSWRAYEQYF
TRBV5-1	TRBJ2-2	-	TRBD2	TGCGCCAGCAGCTTATACGGGACTAGCGGTCTCGGGGAGCTGTTTTTT	CASSLYGTSGLGELFF
TRBV6-4	TRBJ2-2	-	-	TGTGCCAGCAGTCCTGATCTGGGAGTAATCGGGGAGCTGTTTTTT	CASSPDLGVIGELFF
TRBV7-3	TRBJ2-1	many	TRBD1	TGTGCCAGCAGCTTGAACAGGGGAGATGAGCAGTTCTTC	CASSLNRGDEQFF
TRBV28	TRBJ2-3	-	-	TGTGCCAGCAGTTTATGGGGCGGACGGACAGATACGCAGTATTTT	CASSLWGGRTDTQYF